Described below is a single T cell receptor beta chain sequence and its context. Its specificity is unknown. These data originate in a study of T cell responses to AZD1222 COVID-19 vaccine. Study-level points and caveats: The sample set comprised mostly white British donors with more females, and clonal diversity was possibly underestimated. Rises in breadth and depth of Spike-specific TCRs came after two AZD1222 doses. Regions 160-218 and 743-854 dominated among vaccine-associated CD4 TCRs spanning spike.

TCRdb's copy holds only in-frame clones and misses some; the assay was immunoSEQ multiplex PCR. Of approximately 180,000 clones listed, 85% to 90% were seen once; the top ten hold more than 3.5%. CDR3 size: 16 residues. Trimming took 5 bases from V and 2 from J, leaving 15 bases between them. CDR1 is SGHNT, CDR2 YENEEA, per germline. The starting material was peripheral blood, obtained 28 days after the second dose of the MenACWY control vaccine. The clonotype originates from an adult who received the MenACWY meningococcal vaccine as a control. The chain has TRBV11-3 and TRBJ2-2, with D unclear. CDR3 protein: CASSPRRLLNTGELFF. CDR3 in DNA: TGTGCCAGCAGCCCCCGGCGGCTGCTTAACACCGGGGAGCTGTTTTTT.